Shown below are 27 T cell receptor beta chains from a single sample sequenced in a study of shared clonotypes between healthy human individuals. Generated by immunoSEQ multiplex PCR, the TCRdb table keeps only in-frame clones and is missing some. Here the sample spans hundreds of thousands of clones, 90% to 96% being singletons. The sequenced material came from naive CD4+ T cells sorted from blood. Documented subset: CD45RA+ positively selected. All receptors come from a woman aged 25 to 39 in good health.

The chain joins TRBV7-6 to TRBJ2-1, with 9 bases that match TRBD1. This CDR3 contains 16 residues. Germline lookup yields CDR1 SGHVS and CDR2 FNYEAQ. Unmatched junction bases numbered 3, after V lost 0 bases and J lost 3 bases. The CDR3 is CASSLARDRVYNEQFF. CDR3 sequence (DNA): TGTGCCAGCAGCTTAGCTCGGGACAGGGTCTACAATGAGCAGTTCTTC.

This clone was counted once. This sequence joins TRBV11-2 and TRBJ2-7, with 9 bases fitting TRBD2. Germline CDR1 and CDR2: SGHAT and FQNNGV. V shed 1 base and J 1 base; nucleotides not matched to a gene: 2. The CDR3 runs to 15 residues. The CDR3 DNA follows: TGTGCCAGCAGCTTAGTAGCGGGAGAGTCCTACGAGCAGTACTTC. Translated, it gives CASSLVAGESYEQYF.

This chain links TRBV21-1 with TRBJ2-5; the table's D gene call, TRBD1, was not cross checked with the DNA. TRBV21-1 represents a pseudogene. This CDR3 is built from 16 residues. The DNA for the CDR3 is TGTGCCAGCAGCAAAAACCACGACAGGGAACAAGAGACCCAGTACTTC. This encodes CASSKNHDREQETQYF.

The chain is built from TRBV28 and TRBJ2-1; D possibly corresponds to TRBD1 (5 bases). CDR1 and CDR2 from the germline V gene are MDHEN and SYDVKM. The V and J ends lost 6 bases and 8 bases respectively, with 11 bases between them. This CDR3 contains 12 residues. CDR3 sequence reads: CASRGHKDEQFF. CDR3 nucleotides: TGTGCCAGCAGAGGACACAAGGATGAGCAGTTCTTC. Full variable domain (missing parts from reference TRBV28 and TRBJ2-1): DVKVTQSSRYLVKRTGEKVFLECVQDMDHENMFWYRQDPGLGLRLIYFSYDVKMKEKGDIPEGYSVSREKKERFSLILESASTNQTSMYLCASRGHKDEQFFGPGTRLTVL.

This chain connects TRBV6-1 to TRBJ1-2, with 11 positions matching TRBD1. CDR1 and CDR2 (germline): MNHNS, SASEGT. The CDR3 sequence is 15 residues long. Trimming at V came to 7 bases and at J to 8 bases, leaving 12 bases not matched to a gene. CDR3 amino acids: CASTRTGQGAEGYTF. The CDR3 nucleotides read TGTGCCAGCACTCGAACCGGACAGGGGGCGGAGGGCTACACCTTC.

This chain uses TRBV4-2 with TRBJ2-2; D may be TRBD2 (6 bases). V lost 1 base and J lost 5, with 11 bases in between. The V gene's germline CDR1 is LGHNA and CDR2 YNFKEQ. The CDR3 totals 15 residues. This CDR3 reads CASSQVTSRTGELFF. DNA of the CDR3: TGTGCCAGCAGCCAAGTTACTAGCCGTACCGGGGAGCTGTTTTTT.

The chain uses TRBV6-1 and TRBJ2-7; weak D call: TRBD1 (7 bases). The CDR3 is 14 residues long. CDR1 and CDR2 from the germline V gene are MNHNS and SASEGT. Trimming stripped 6 bases from V and 7 bases from J, with 19 bases between. CDR3 residues: CASRAGQHAREQYF. The CDR3 DNA reads as TGTGCCAGCAGGGCGGGACAGCATGCGAGGGAGCAGTACTTC.

The chain recombines TRBV6-5 with TRBJ2-1; 13 bases are shared with TRBD2. Germline loops: CDR1 MNHEY, CDR2 SVGAGI. The junction had 5 bases not matched to a gene; V was cut back by 5 bases and J by 7 bases. The CDR3 contains 15 residues. CDR3 residues: CASSPRTSGRNEQFF. The CDR3 nucleotides read TGTGCCAGCAGTCCCCGGACTAGCGGGAGAAATGAGCAGTTCTTC.

The chain uses TRBV27 and TRBJ2-7; 10 bases are a match to TRBD2. Germline V gene data show CDR1 as MNHEY and CDR2 as SMNVEV (reference sequence). V dropped 3 bases and J dropped 4; count of bases not matched to a gene: 12. The CDR3 is 17 amino acids. In DNA form, the CDR3 reads TGTGCCAGCAGTTTTAATAGTCGCGTACTAGCGGGATACGAGCAGTACTTC. Its translation: CASSFNSRVLAGYEQYF.

This clone appeared once. CDR3 protein: CASSTEAGTDNYGYTF. In DNA form, the CDR3 reads TGCGCCAGCAGCACGGAAGCGGGAACAGATAACTATGGCTACACCTTC. The J gene is TRBJ1-2, the V gene TRBV5-1; the D is unclear. Trimming removed 4 bases at V and 1 base at J, with 17 bases between. Germline V gene sequence: CDR1 SGHRS, CDR2 YFSETQ. CDR3 length equals 16 residues.

The chain employs TRBV2 and TRBJ1-1; D uncertain. CDR3 size: 14 residues. V lost 4 bases, J lost 3 bases, and 12 bases lay in between. Germline lookup yields CDR1 SNHLY and CDR2 FYNNEI. CDR3 in DNA: TGTGCCAGCAGTGTAGGCGTGTTGCACACTGAAGCTTTCTTT. Protein sequence: CASSVGVLHTEAFF. The full variable domain, its missing parts supplied by reference TRBV2 and TRBJ1-1, is EPEVTQTPSHQVTQMGQEVILRCVPISNHLYFYWYRQILGQKVEFLVSFYNNEISEKSEIFDDQFSVERPDGSNFTLKIRSTKLEDSAMYFCASSVGVLHTEAFFGQGTRLTVV.

The chain links TRBV2 to TRBJ1-1; tentative D call: TRBD1 (6 bases). The V end was cut by 6 bases, the J end by 1 base, with 12 bases between. This CDR3 is built from 14 residues. Germline V gives CDR1 SNHLY, CDR2 FYNNEI. The CDR3 sequence is CASRSGARNTEAFF. As DNA, the CDR3 is TGTGCCAGCAGATCGGGGGCCCGGAACACTGAAGCTTTCTTT.

The chain employs TRBV28 and TRBJ1-4; 8 nucleotides match TRBD1. V trimming: 6 bases; J trimming: 1 base; junction bases outside the gene matches: 4. The CDR3 is 15 residues long. Germline loops: CDR1 MDHEN, CDR2 SYDVKM. CDR3 DNA sequence: TGTGCCAGCAGCGGGACAGGCCTAACTAATGAAAAACTGTTTTTT. This gives the protein CASSGTGLTNEKLFF.

This clone showed up just once. The gene calls are TRBV7-9 and TRBJ2-7; 14 nucleotides line up with TRBD2. V lost 3 bases, J lost 5 bases, and 12 bases stayed unmatched. The length of the CDR3 is 18 residues. Germline V lookup: CDR1 SEHNR, CDR2 FQNEAQ (reference sequence). The CDR3 DNA follows: TGTGCCAGCAGCTTTTTGACTAGCGGGAGGGCCAGGAGCAACGAGCAGTACTTC. This encodes CASSFLTSGRARSNEQYF.

V usage is TRBV27 and J usage is TRBJ2-7; 7 nucleotides align to TRBD2. V shed 4 bases and J 2 bases; nucleotides not matched to a gene: 8. The CDR3 is 15 residues long. The germline gives CDR1 MNHEY, CDR2 SMNVEV (reference sequence). Written as DNA, the CDR3 is TGTGCCAGCAGTTCAGCTAGCGGAGGCCCCTACGAGCAGTACTTC. It translates to CASSSASGGPYEQYF.

This clone was counted once. Here the CDR3 DNA reads TGTGCCAGCAGCTGGACAGTCTATGAGCAGTACTTC. The encoded protein is CASSWTVYEQYF. The V and J genes are TRBV28 and TRBJ2-5; the D gene is possibly TRBD1 (6 bases). The CDR3 is 12 amino acids. CDR1 and CDR2 from the germline V gene are MDHEN and SYDVKM. Deletions cut 6 bases from V and 11 bases from J, with 16 bases between.

V is TRBV2 and J is TRBJ2-1, with 8 bases that match TRBD1. The germline V gene encodes CDR1 SNHLY and CDR2 FYNNEI. The V gene end was trimmed by 4 bases and the J gene end by 3 bases; junction bases not matched to a gene: 2. There are 14 residues in the CDR3. The CDR3 nucleotides read TGTGCCAGCAGTGGGACAGGGCTCTACAATGAGCAGTTCTTC. It codes for CASSGTGLYNEQFF. Using reference TRBV2 and TRBJ2-1 for the parts outside the CDR3, the full variable domain is EPEVTQTPSHQVTQMGQEVILRCVPISNHLYFYWYRQILGQKVEFLVSFYNNEISEKSEIFDDQFSVERPDGSNFTLKIRSTKLEDSAMYFCASSGTGLYNEQFFGPGTRLTVL.

The rearrangement uses TRBV7-9 and TRBJ1-6, with 9 bases identical to TRBD1. Germline V CDR1 and CDR2: SEHNR, FQNEAQ (reference sequence). J gave up 7 bases and V 5 bases, and 3 bases lay outside the gene matches. The CDR3 extends over 14 amino acids. Here the CDR3 reads CASSRDRENSPLHF. The DNA of the CDR3 is TGTGCCAGCAGCCGGGACAGGGAAAATTCACCCCTCCACTTT.

V usage is TRBV4-1 and J usage is TRBJ2-3, with 11 bases that match TRBD2. V lost 4 bases to trimming and J lost 6 bases; unmatched junction nucleotides: 12. From germline, CDR1 is MGHRA and CDR2 YSYEKL. There are 17 residues in the CDR3. Here the CDR3 reads CASSPVHSGRAGDTQYF. CDR3 DNA sequence: TGCGCCAGCAGCCCTGTCCATAGCGGGAGGGCCGGGGATACGCAGTATTTT.

The chain uses TRBV19 and TRBJ2-7, with 14 bases lining up with TRBD2. The CDR3 sequence is 14 residues long. Germline V gene data show CDR1 as LNHDA and CDR2 as SQIVND (reference sequence). With 7 bases clipped from V and 7 bases from J, the junction kept 6 bases outside the gene matches. CDR3 in amino acids: CASTGLAGGREQYF. DNA of the CDR3: TGTGCCAGTACCGGACTAGCGGGAGGTCGGGAGCAGTACTTC.

The gene calls are TRBV6-6 and TRBJ2-1; D might be TRBD2 (6 bases). CDR1 and CDR2 from the germline V gene are MNHNY and SVGAGI (reference sequence). This CDR3 has 14 residues. Trimming left V 5 bases short and J 0 bases short, with 8 bases between. CDR3 loop: CASSPTSSYNEQFF. The DNA for the CDR3 is TGTGCCAGCAGTCCGACTAGCTCCTACAATGAGCAGTTCTTC.

The V call is TRBV6-6, the J call TRBJ1-4; a weak D match, TRBD1 (6 bases). Between the trimmed V and J ends, which lost 2 bases and 10 bases, there was a span of 14 bases. Per the germline V gene, CDR1 is MNHNY and CDR2 is SVGAGI (reference sequence). The CDR3 has 14 residues. The CDR3 coding sequence is TGTGCCAGCAGTTACCTTGAGGGGGACGGAAAACTGTTTTTT. Its protein is CASSYLEGDGKLFF.

This chain joins TRBV7-9 and TRBJ2-3, with TRBD2 identical over 9 bases. The CDR3 has 16 residues. V was clipped by 5 bases and J by 1 base; unmatched bases: 7. The germline gives CDR1 SEHNR, CDR2 FQNEAQ (reference sequence). The CDR3 nucleotides read TGTGCCAGCAGCCCAGGACTAGCGCCCCGCACAGATACGCAGTATTTT. Its protein is CASSPGLAPRTDTQYF.

The chain carries TRBV5-1 and TRBJ2-7; TRBD2 agrees at 8 bases. The CDR3 spans 15 residues. The germline V gene has CDR1 SGHRS and CDR2 YFSETQ. V was clipped by 4 bases and J by 6 bases; unmatched bases: 12. The DNA of the CDR3 is TGCGCCAGCAGCGCGGCCGGGACTAGTTACTCCGAGCAGTACTTC. Protein product: CASSAAGTSYSEQYF.

The V and J genes are TRBV7-9 and TRBJ2-7, with D perhaps matching TRBD2 (6 bases). Trimming took 1 base from V and 6 from J, leaving 7 bases between them. There are 12 residues in the CDR3. CDR1 and CDR2 from the germline V gene are SEHNR and FQNEAQ (reference sequence). The CDR3 nucleotides read TGTGCCAGCAGCTTAGTGCGGGGCGAGCAGTACTTC. As protein: CASSLVRGEQYF.

The chain combines TRBV5-4 with TRBJ2-7, with D unclear. Germline lookup yields CDR1 SGHNT and CDR2 YYREEE (reference sequence). Trimming pared 1 base from V and 7 bases from J, leaving 6 bases between. This CDR3 is built from 11 residues. CDR3 in amino acids: CASSLSQEQYF. The CDR3 DNA follows: TGTGCCAGCAGCTTGTCCCAGGAGCAGTACTTC.

This clone was found once. V is TRBV10-3 and J is TRBJ1-1; D unclear. The CDR3 spans 12 residues. V lost 2 bases and J 3 bases, leaving 4 bases between the germline ends. Per the germline V gene, CDR1 is ENHRY and CDR2 is SYGVKD. The CDR3 DNA reads as TGTGCCATCAGTGAGGGCGACACTGAAGCTTTCTTT. This translates into CAISEGDTEAFF.